This note documents a single T cell receptor (beta chain) sequence. What it binds is unknown. With V trimmed by 2 bases and J by 1 base, 8 bases remained unmatched. Germline V gene data show CDR1 as MGHRA and CDR2 as YSYEKL. This CDR3 is built from 17 residues. The sample is drawn from a study of T cell repertoires in cytomegalovirus infection. The wider study: Indicated by public TCR beta signatures were CMV infection and matching HLA type. Whole-study findings and limits: The ex vivo response showed dominance by HLA-C-restricted CMV-specific TCR beta clonotypes. Pooled public TCR beta family frequency picked out CMV carriers with the relevant HLA.

TCRdb itself ran the reads through MiXCR, one entry per CDR3 protein. This sample yields approximately 700,000 distinct CDR3 sequences, of which less than 40% are seen a single time; roughly 2.9% belongs to the top ten. This TCR derives from a human donor in good health (CMV status not recorded). Some clones in this sample may be carry-over from other donors' samples. V usage is TRBV4-1 and J usage is TRBJ1-1; TRBD1 agrees at 9 bases. The sequencing sample was made of PBMCs. As DNA, the CDR3 is TGCGCCAGCAGCCAATTCCGGGACAGGGTAAGGAACACTGAAGCTTTCTTT. This gives the protein CASSQFRDRVRNTEAFF.